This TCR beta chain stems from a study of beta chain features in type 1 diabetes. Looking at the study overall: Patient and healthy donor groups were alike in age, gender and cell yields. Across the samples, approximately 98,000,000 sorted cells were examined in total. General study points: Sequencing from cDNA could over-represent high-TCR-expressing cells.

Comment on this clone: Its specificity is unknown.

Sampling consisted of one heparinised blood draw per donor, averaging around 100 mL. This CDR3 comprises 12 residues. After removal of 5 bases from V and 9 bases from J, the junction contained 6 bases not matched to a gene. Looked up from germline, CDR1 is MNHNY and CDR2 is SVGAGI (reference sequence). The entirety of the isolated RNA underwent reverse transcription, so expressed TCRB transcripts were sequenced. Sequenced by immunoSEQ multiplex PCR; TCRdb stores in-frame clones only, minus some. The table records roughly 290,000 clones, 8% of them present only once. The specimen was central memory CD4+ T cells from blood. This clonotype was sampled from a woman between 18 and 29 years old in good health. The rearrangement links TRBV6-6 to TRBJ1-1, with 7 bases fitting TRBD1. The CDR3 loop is CASSPETGQAFF. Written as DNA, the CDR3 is TGTGCCAGCAGTCCCGAGACAGGGCAAGCTTTCTTT.